The clone carrying this T cell receptor (beta chain) was seen ten or more times. The antigen is unknown. The data derive from a study of regulatory T cells in long-lasting Graves disease. The CDR3 contains 14 residues. Trimming left V 7 bases short and J 5 bases short, with 18 bases between. The germline V gene has CDR1 GTSNPN and CDR2 SVGIG (reference sequence). Study conclusions and caveats: Whereas approximately 950 public clonotypes were shared by new patients, persistent patients shared more, at a few thousand.

Time point indicated: newly diagnosed GD, antithyroid drugs for less than 3 months. With RNA extracted from PBMCs as input, the TCR library was made. Researchers made TCR beta libraries by using iRepertoire HTBI primers and running Arm-PCR on CDR3 regions. TCRdb itself ran the multiplex PCR reads through MiXCR, one entry per CDR3 protein. The sample carries hundreds of thousands of distinct CDR3 sequences, 15% to 20% recorded once. The same data also went into a second study, on T cells in Graves' hyperthyroidism and ophthalmopathy.

V usage is TRBV30 and J usage is TRBJ2-1, with D possibly matching TRBD2 (6 bases). The receptor's source is a woman aged 35-65 years with Graves disease. Sequenced here: peripheral blood mononuclear cells (PBMCs), sampled at new diagnosis, from a patient treated with antithyroid drugs. In DNA form, the CDR3 reads TGTGCCTTGCGCCCCCGGGGGACCGACAATGAGCAGTTCTTC. Translated, it gives CALRPRGTDNEQFF.